This T cell receptor beta chain originates from a study of early T cells in non-severe SARS-CoV-2 infection. Whole-study context: Sequencing input comprised bulk RNA from unsorted whole blood; chain pairing was not available. The study's findings and limits: Matching results from VDJdb favored anti-spike CD8 responses, leaving private and CD4 specificities undetected.

Between the trimmed V and J ends, which lost 0 bases and 5 bases, there was a span of 14 bases. Germline V gene sequence: CDR1 DFQATT, CDR2 SNEGSKA (reference sequence). The CDR3 length is 14 residues. Individual cDNA molecules received unique molecular identifiers. TCRdb redid the calling of the 5' RACE reads with MiXCR, one entry per CDR3 protein. The sample includes 20,000 to 30,000 distinct CDR3 sequences, approximately 3.9% of them seen just once. In its sample, this clonotype ranks as medium-sized (0.01 to 0.1%). Antigen unknown. Input material: whole blood. This TCR derives from an adult who was a healthcare worker with PCR-confirmed SARS-CoV-2 infection or an uninfected control (not recorded which). V gene TRBV20-1 combines with J gene TRBJ2-7; the D gene could be TRBD1 or TRBD2 (5 bases each). Here the CDR3 reads CSARDPRETDEQYF. CDR3 DNA sequence: TGCAGTGCTAGAGACCCCAGGGAGACCGACGAGCAGTACTTC.